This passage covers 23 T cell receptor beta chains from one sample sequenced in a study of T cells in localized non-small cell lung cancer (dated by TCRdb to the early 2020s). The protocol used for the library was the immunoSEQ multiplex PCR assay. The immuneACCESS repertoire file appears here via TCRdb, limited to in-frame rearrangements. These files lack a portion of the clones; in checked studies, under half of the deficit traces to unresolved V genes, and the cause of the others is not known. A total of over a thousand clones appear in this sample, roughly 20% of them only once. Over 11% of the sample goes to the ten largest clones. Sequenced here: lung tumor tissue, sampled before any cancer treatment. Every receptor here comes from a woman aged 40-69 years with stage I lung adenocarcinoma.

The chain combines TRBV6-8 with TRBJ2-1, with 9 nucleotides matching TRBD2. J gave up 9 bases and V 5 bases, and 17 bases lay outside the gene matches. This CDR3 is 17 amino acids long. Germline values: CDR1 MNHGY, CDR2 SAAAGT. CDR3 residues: CASSGLSLAGDPAEQFF. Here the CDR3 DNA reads TGTGCCAGCAGTGGTCTCTCGTTAGCGGGAGATCCGGCTGAGCAGTTCTTC.

CDR3 nucleotide sequence: TGTGCCAGCAGCTTAGGACCCTATTCCTCCTACGAGCAGTACTTC. It specifies CASSLGPYSSYEQYF. The chain couples TRBV11-3 to TRBJ2-7; D is ambiguous. The CDR3 loop spans 15 amino acids. V lost 1 base and J 0 bases, leaving 10 bases between the germline ends. Per the germline V gene, CDR1 is SGHNT and CDR2 is YENEEA.

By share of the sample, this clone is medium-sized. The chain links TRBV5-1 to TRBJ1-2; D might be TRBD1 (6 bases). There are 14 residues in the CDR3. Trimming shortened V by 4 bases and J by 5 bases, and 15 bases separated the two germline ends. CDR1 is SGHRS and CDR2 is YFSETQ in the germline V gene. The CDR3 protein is CASSQDRSPYGYTF. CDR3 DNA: TGCGCCAGCAGCCAAGACAGGTCGCCATATGGCTACACCTTC.

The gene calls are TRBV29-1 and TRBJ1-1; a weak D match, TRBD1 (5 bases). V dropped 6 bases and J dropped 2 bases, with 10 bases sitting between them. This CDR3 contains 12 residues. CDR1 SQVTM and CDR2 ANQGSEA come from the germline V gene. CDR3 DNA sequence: TGCAGCGTCCTCCAGGGAAACACTGAAGCTTTCTTT. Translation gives CSVLQGNTEAFF.

The CDR3 DNA is TGTGCCAGCAGCCAAGGGACAAGCACAGATACGCAGTATTTT. Translated, it gives CASSQGTSTDTQYF. V is TRBV11-3 and J is TRBJ2-3, with D maybe TRBD1 (6 bases). The CDR3 extends over 14 amino acids. Trimming cost V 5 bases and J 0 bases, with 9 bases left between them. Germline CDR1 is SGHNT and CDR2 is YENEEA.

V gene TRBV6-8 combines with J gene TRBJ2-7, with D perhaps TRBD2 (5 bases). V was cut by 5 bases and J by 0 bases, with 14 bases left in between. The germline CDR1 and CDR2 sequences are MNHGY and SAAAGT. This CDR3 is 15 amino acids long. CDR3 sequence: CASSEGIRASYEQYF. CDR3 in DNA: TGTGCCAGCAGTGAGGGCATTCGAGCCTCCTACGAGCAGTACTTC.

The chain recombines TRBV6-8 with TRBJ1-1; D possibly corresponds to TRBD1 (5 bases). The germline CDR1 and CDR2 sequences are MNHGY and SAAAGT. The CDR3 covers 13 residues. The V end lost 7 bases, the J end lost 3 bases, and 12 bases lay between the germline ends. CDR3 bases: TGTGCCAGCAATTGGGGGGTCGACACTGAAGCTTTCTTT. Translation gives CASNWGVDTEAFF.

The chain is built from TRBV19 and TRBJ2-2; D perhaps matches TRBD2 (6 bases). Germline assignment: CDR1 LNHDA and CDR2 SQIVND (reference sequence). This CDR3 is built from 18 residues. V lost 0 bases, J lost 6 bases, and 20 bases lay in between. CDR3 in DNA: TGTGCCAGTAGTATAGATGCGGGGCCCCCCGTCGGGGCCGGGGAGCTGTTTTTT. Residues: CASSIDAGPPVGAGELFF.

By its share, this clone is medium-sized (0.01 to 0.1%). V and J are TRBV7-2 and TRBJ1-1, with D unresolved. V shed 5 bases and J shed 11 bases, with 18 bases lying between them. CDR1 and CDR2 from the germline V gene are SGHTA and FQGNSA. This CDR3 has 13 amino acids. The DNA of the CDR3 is TGTGCCAGCAGCCCCGCGGGCGGTCCTAGGGCTTTCTTT. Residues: CASSPAGGPRAFF. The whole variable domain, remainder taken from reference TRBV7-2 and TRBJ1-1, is GAGVSQSPSNKVTEKGKDVELRCDPISGHTALYWYRQSLGQGLEFLIYFQGNSAPDKSGLPSDRFSAERTGGSVSTLTIQRTQQEDSAVYLCASSPAGGPRAFFGQGTRLTVV.

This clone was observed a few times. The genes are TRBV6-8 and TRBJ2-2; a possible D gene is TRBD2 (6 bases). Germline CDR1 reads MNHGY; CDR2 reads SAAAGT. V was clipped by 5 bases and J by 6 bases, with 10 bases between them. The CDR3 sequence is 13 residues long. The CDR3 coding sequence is TGTGCCAGCAGTCCCCGCGGGGCCGGGGAGCTGTTTTTT. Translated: CASSPRGAGELFF.

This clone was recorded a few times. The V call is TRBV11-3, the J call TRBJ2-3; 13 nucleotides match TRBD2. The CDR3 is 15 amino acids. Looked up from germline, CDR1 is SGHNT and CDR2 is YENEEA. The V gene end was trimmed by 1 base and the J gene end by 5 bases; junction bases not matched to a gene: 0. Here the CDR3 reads CASSLGLAGGDTQYF. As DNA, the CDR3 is TGTGCCAGCAGCTTAGGACTAGCGGGAGGAGATACGCAGTATTTT.

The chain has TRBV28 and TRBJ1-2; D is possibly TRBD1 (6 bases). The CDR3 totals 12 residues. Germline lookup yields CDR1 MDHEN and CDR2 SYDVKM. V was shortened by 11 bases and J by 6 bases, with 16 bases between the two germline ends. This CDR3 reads CALGNRANGYTF. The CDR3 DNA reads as TGTGCCTTGGGGAACAGGGCTAATGGCTACACCTTC.

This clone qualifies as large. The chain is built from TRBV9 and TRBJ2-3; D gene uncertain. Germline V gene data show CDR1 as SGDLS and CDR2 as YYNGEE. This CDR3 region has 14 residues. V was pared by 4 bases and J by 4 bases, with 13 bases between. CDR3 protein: CASSWEPAADTQYF. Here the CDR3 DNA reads TGTGCCAGCAGCTGGGAACCAGCCGCAGATACGCAGTATTTT.

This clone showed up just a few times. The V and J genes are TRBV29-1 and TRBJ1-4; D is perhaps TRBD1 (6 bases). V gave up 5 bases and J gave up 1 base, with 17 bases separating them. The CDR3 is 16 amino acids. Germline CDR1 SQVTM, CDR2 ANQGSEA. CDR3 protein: CSVRGGEGRTNEKLFF. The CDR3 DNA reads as TGCAGCGTTAGGGGGGGCGAAGGAAGAACTAATGAAAAACTGTTTTTT.

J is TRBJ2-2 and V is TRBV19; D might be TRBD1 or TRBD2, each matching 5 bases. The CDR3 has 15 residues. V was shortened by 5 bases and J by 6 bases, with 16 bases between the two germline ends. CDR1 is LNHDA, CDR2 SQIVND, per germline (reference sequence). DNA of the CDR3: TGTGCCAGTAGTGCCTTAGAGGGGAAGTCCGGGGAGCTGTTTTTT. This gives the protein CASSALEGKSGELFF.

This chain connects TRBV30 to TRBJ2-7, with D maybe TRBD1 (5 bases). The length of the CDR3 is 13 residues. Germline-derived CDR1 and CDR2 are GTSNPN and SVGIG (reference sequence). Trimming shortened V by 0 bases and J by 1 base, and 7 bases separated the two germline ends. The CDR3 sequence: CAWSVQVSYEQYF. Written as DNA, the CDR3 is TGTGCCTGGAGTGTACAGGTTTCCTACGAGCAGTACTTC.

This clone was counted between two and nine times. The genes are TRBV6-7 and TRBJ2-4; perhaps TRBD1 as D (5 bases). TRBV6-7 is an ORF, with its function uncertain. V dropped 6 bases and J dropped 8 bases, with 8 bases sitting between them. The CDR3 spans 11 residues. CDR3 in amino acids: CASRQGDIQYF. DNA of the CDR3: TGTGCCAGCAGGCAGGGTGACATTCAGTACTTC.

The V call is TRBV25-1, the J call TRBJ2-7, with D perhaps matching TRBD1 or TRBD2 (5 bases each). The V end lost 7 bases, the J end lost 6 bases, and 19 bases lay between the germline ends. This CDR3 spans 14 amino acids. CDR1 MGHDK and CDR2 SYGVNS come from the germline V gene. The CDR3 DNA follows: TGTGCCAGCACTCCCCCGGGGCACTTAACCGAGCAGTACTTC. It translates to CASTPPGHLTEQYF.

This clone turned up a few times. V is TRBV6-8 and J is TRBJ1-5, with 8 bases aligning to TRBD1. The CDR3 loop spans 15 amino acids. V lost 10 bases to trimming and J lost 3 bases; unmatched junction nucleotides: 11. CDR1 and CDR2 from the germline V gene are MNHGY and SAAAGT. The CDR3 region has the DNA TGTGCCATCAGCGGGACAGGCCGGAACAATCAGCCCCAGCATTTT. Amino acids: CAISGTGRNNQPQHF.

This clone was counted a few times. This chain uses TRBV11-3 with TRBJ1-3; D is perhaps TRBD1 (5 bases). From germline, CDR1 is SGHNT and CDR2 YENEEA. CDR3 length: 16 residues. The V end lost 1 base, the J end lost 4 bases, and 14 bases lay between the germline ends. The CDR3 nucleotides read TGTGCCAGCAGCTTAGGGGGGGGTCCCCCCGGAAACACCATATATTTT. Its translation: CASSLGGGPPGNTIYF. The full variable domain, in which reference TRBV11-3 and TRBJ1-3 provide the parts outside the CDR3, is EAGVVQSPRYKIIEKKQPVAFWCNPISGHNTLYWYLQNLGQGPELLIRYENEEAVDDSQLPKDRFSAERLKGVDSTLKIQPAELGDSAVYLCASSLGGGPPGNTIYFGEGSWLTVV.

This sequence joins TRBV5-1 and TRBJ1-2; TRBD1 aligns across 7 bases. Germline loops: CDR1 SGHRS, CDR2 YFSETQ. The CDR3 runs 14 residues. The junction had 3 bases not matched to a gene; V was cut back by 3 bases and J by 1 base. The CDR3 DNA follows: TGCGCCAGCAGCTCCGCAGGGGGTAACTATGGCTACACCTTC. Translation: CASSSAGGNYGYTF.

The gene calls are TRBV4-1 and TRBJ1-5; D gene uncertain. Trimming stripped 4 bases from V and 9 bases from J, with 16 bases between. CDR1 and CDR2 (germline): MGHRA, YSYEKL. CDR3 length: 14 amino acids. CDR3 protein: CASSLGRFRGPQHF. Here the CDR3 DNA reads TGCGCCAGCAGCCTAGGACGTTTCCGGGGGCCCCAGCATTTT.

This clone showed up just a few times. The DNA for the CDR3 is TGTGCCAGCAGTTACGTATTGGGGGCACCAACGGGTAGCACTGAAGCTTTCTTT. Amino acid sequence: CASSYVLGAPTGSTEAFF. This chain links TRBV6-8 with TRBJ1-1; maybe TRBD1 (6 bases). The CDR3 is 18 residues long. Germline V gene data show CDR1 as MNHGY and CDR2 as SAAAGT. V lost 2 bases, J lost 4 bases, and 23 bases lay in between.